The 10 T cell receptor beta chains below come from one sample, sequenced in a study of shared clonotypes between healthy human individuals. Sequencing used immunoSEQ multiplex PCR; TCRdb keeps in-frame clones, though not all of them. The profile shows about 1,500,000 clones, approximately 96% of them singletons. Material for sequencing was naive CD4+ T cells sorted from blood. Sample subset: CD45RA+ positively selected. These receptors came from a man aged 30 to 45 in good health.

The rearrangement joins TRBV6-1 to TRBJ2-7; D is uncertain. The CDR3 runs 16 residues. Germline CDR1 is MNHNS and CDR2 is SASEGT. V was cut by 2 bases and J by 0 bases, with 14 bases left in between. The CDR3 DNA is TGTGCCAGCAGTGAAAGTTTAGTATCACTCTCCTACGAGCAGTACTTC. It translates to CASSESLVSLSYEQYF.

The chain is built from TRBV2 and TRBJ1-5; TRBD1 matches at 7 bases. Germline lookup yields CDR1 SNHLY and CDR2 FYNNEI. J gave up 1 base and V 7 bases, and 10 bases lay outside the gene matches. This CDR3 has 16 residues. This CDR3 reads CASTETGMGSNQPQHF. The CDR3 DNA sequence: TGTGCCAGCACCGAGACAGGGATGGGGAGCAATCAGCCCCAGCATTTT.

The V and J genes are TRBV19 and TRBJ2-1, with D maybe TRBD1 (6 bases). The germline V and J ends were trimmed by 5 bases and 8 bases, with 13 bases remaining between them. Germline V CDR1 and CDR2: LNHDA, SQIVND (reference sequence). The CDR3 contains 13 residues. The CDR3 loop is CASSPNRVDEQFF. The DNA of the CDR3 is TGTGCCAGTAGTCCCAACAGGGTCGATGAGCAGTTCTTC.

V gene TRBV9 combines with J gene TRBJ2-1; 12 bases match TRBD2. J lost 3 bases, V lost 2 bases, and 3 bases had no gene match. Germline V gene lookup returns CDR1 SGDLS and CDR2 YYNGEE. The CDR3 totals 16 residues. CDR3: CASSVRTSGVYNEQFF. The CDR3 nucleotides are TGTGCCAGCAGCGTCCGGACTAGCGGGGTCTACAATGAGCAGTTCTTC. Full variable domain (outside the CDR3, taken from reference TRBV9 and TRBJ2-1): DSGVTQTPKHLITATGQRVTLRCSPRSGDLSVYWYQQSLDQGLQFLIQYYNGEERAKGNILERFSAQQFPDLHSELNLSSLELGDSALYFCASSVRTSGVYNEQFFGPGTRLTVL.

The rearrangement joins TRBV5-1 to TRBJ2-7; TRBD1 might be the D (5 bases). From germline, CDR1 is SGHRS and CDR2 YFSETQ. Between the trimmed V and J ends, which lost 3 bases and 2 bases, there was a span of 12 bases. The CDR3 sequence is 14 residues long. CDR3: CASSWGPPTYEQYF. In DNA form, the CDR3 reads TGCGCCAGCAGCTGGGGCCCCCCCACCTACGAGCAGTACTTC.

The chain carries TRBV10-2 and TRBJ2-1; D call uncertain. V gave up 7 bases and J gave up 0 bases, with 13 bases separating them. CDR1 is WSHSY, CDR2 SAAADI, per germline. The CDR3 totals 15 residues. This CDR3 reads CASNLGLDSYNEQFF. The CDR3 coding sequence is TGCGCCAGCAATTTGGGTTTAGACTCCTACAATGAGCAGTTCTTC.

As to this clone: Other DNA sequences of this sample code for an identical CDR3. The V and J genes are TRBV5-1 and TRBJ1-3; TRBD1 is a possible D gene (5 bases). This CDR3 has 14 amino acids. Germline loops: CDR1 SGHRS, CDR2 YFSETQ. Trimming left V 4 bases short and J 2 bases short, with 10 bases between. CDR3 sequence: CASSPGQTGNTIYF. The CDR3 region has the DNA TGCGCCAGCAGCCCCGGACAAACTGGAAACACCATATATTTT.

CDR3: CASNDPGQGINGYTF. CDR3 sequence (DNA): TGTGCCAGTAATGATCCGGGACAGGGAATTAATGGCTACACCTTC. The chain joins TRBV19 to TRBJ1-2; 9 bases are a match to TRBD1. Germline V gene sequence: CDR1 LNHDA, CDR2 SQIVND (reference sequence). V shed 7 bases and J 6 bases; nucleotides not matched to a gene: 12. CDR3 size: 15 residues.

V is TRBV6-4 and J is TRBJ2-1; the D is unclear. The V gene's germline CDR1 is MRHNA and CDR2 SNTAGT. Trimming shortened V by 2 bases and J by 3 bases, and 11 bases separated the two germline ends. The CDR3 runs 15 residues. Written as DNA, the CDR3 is TGTGCCAGCAGTGACCTCCCGGGCAACTACAATGAGCAGTTCTTC. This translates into CASSDLPGNYNEQFF.

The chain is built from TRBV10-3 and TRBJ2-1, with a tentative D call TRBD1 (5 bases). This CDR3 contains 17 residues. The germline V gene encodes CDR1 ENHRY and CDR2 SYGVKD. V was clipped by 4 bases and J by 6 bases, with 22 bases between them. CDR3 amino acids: CAISGRGDSGPSNEQFF. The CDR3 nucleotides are TGTGCCATCAGTGGAAGGGGCGACTCCGGTCCCTCCAATGAGCAGTTCTTC.